This T cell receptor (beta chain) was documented in a study of immune evolution from preneoplasia to lung adenocarcinoma. Study-level findings and limits: Top clone share appeared to fall from AAH through AIS, MIA, adenocarcinoma.

Two lung cancer pathologists independently confirmed each histologic diagnosis. This table comes from immunoSEQ multiplex PCR, and its TCRdb copy is limited to in-frame clones, with some not included. The repertoire consists of 14,000 or so clones, with over 75% occurring once and the leading ten covering approximately 3%. Note on this clone: Antigen specificity is unknown.

The CDR3 is 15 amino acids. V shed 6 bases, J shed 2 bases, and the junction held 6 bases outside the gene matches. CDR1 is MNHEY, CDR2 SVGAGI, per germline. The receptor comes from a donor aged 70 or over with lung adenocarcinoma. The sample consisted of FFPE lung adenocarcinoma in situ tissue. The V call is TRBV6-5, the J call TRBJ2-7; 11 nucleotides line up with TRBD2. CDR3 bases: TGTGCCAGCAGGCCATATAGCGGGAGGGCCTACGAGCAGTACTTC. Translation: CASRPYSGRAYEQYF.